This T cell receptor beta chain originates from a study of CD8+CD57+ T cells in acquired aplastic anemia (dated by TCRdb to the late 2010s). For the study in its entirety: On average, sorted CD4+ and CD8+ cells yielded approximately 3 ug of extracted DNA, with a range of about 0.17 to 27.4 ug. An average of about 10 million reads for CD4+ cells and approximately 11 million reads for CD8+ cells was obtained from healthy donor samples. Findings and caveats that apply to the study as a whole: No significant difference in CD8+ Simpson's diversity was found between patients and healthy controls (P=0.060). Although twenty-nine CD8+ CDR3 sequences were shared by patients and controls, these sequences appeared highly expressed in patients and within the immunodominant clones of patients.

According to the germline V gene, CDR1 reads SGHDN and CDR2 reads FVKESK. Trimming takes 6 bases from V and 9 bases from J, and the germline ends sit 15 bases apart. The CDR3 sequence holds 14 residues, the cysteine and phenylalanine included. Only the CDR3 DNA is retained, 42 bases long and in frame from the first base. The study deep-sequenced TCR repertoires of sorted CD4+ and CD8+ blood T cells from severe aplastic anemia patients and healthy subjects. Ficoll-Paque density gradient centrifugation was used to isolate peripheral blood mononuclear cells. Before DNA was extracted, CD4+ and CD8+ T cells were sorted using either FACS or magnetic beads. Remarks on this clonotype: The antigen this receptor binds is unknown. No much larger clone is present one base from it, and per-base qualities are unavailable.

Genomic DNA served as template for TCR beta VDJ combination and CDR3 sequence profiling. TCR repertoire sequencing was run on an Illumina HiSeq 2000. Turning to the authors' computational methods: Repertoires were assessed using TRBV/TRBJ rearrangement plots, CDR3 size and DJ length profiles, and Simpson's diversity index. Whichever DNA sequence was most abundant in the deep sequencing data was defined as the immunodominant clone. CDR3 amino acid sequences were checked for sharing between subjects and were compared against published repertoires and the VDJdb database. TCRdb took the public reads, trimmed them with fastp at Q25, ran MiXCR for clone calling and kept in-frame beta chains. Each CDR3 protein gets just one entry, which takes the most common genes and DNA from the rows behind it. These V and J calls derive from TCRdb rather than the authors' analysis. The sample has a few hundred thousand distinct CDR3 sequences on record, over 60% of them singletons. Together, the top ten hold 25% to 30% of the sample.

Sequencing was carried out using sorted CD4+, CD8+, or CD8+CD57+ T cells (not recorded which) from PBMCs. This clonotype originated in a human donor in good health. The chain joins TRBV14 to TRBJ1-6; the D gene cannot be resolved reliably. The encoded CDR3 is CASSPDKPVSPLHF. The nucleotides read TGTGCCAGCAGTCCCGACAAGCCCGTTTCACCCCTCCACTTT. Joined to the reference TRBV14 and TRBJ1-6 proteins, this CDR3 gives the full variable domain: EAGVTQFPSHSVIEKGQTVTLRCDPISGHDNLYWYRRVMGKEIKFLLHFVKESKQDESGMPNNRFLAERTGGTYSTLKVQPAELEDSGVYFCASSPDKPVSPLHFGNGTRLTVT.